This T cell receptor (beta chain) was sequenced in a study of cytomegalovirus exposure and HLA in healthy donors (dated by TCRdb to 2017 to 2019). Context from the whole study: An earlier analysis of 587 of the donors reported about 300 Gb of sequence data and some 110 million unique TCR beta sequences obtained from about 200 million T cells. Every repertoire in the discovery cohort had been generated on one and the same sequencing platform. Both class I and class II loci were covered by HLA typing, at four-digit resolution. A later analysis re-examined previously published TCR beta repertoires from several hundred donors and added high-resolution HLA genotyping to investigate patterns of TCR occurrence. On average, around 200,000 unique TCR beta nucleotide sequences were sequenced per donor among 398 genotyped donors of the cohort, with approximately 18% of those sequences being non-productive. Approximately 310 gigabases of sequencing data and approximately 93 million unique TCR sequences were included in an early release covering several hundred HLA-typed donors. A later genetic analysis used genome-wide SNP genotypes for about 60% of the roughly 670 donors, treating that subset as a discovery cohort. The study profiled the T cell repertoires of around 700 subjects by immunosequencing and related them to cytomegalovirus serostatus. The number of donors typed differed by locus, with 629-630 for A, B, C, DRB1 and DQB1, roughly 520 for DQA1, 600 to 610 for DPA1, and some 440 for DPB1. Donor age, sex, ethnicity and CMV serostatus were compiled alongside the repertoire data. The study aimed to test whether cataloging public T cell receptors could reveal signatures of past pathogen exposure. Rather than using new phenotypic data, the later analysis identified candidate immune exposures from TCR beta sequences and from how often those sequences occurred across donors. High-throughput TCR immunosequencing, statistical association of individual TCRs with disease status, and machine learning were combined to predict cytomegalovirus infection status. Among the roughly 380 genotyped donors, roughly 80% belonged to the genetic ancestry cluster associated with self-reported Caucasian donors. Besides the first cohort of roughly 640 subjects, a separate validation cohort made up of 120 different subjects was used. In an earlier analysis of a few hundred of the donors, high-throughput TCR beta sequencing was used to judge whether each TCR beta V gene segment behaved as functional or pseudogenic. Roughly 5 DR-DQ haplotypes were handled as single units for association and clustering, since linkage in the cohort was strong.

The CDR3 spans 12 residues, from the cysteine through the phenylalanine. The retained sequence is limited to the CDR3, 36 bases, with the frame set at the first base. A distance of 8 bases separates the germline ends of V and J, which lose 4 bases and 4 bases respectively. The germline V gene sets CDR1 to SGDLS and CDR2 to YYNGEE. Points on this clone: The antigen this receptor binds is unknown. No base qualities exist here, and no much larger clone lies one base off it.

Here is what the overall study found, with its caveats: When HLA alleles, especially DR and DQ, strongly co-occurred, TCR associations were difficult to assign to individual alleles. Correlated functional status among segregating V segments might be attributable to linkage disequilibrium, but an unknown experimental factor could not be ruled out. A further reported finding was that TCR beta sequences accurately predicted the HLA-A and HLA-B alleles for most subjects in the first cohort. In a later genetic analysis, a missense DCLRE1C variant was associated with V-gene and J-gene trimming of TCR beta chains, and the association was replicated in an independent cohort. Because the 87-base-pair reads could not distinguish some IMGT-functional V segments, including TRBV6-2 and TRBV6-3, those segments were excluded. A later analysis found that TCR association rates varied across HLA loci, with DRB1 alleles showing the most associated TCRs and HLA-C alleles the fewest. Cytomegalovirus status was reported to be diagnosed by the classifier with high specificity and sensitivity in both the original and validation cohorts. The earlier analysis of fewer than 750 of the donors excluded fewer than 20 rarely observed V segments, including chromosome 9 orphons, because counts were too low. Only TCR beta chains were sequenced in this cohort, and the absence of alpha or paired-chain data limited detectable features. While some public TCRs were present in many individuals, most TCR sequences turned up only very rarely across donors. In the study, around 150 TCR beta chains were listed as associated with cytomegalovirus. In a later analysis, HLA-associated TCR beta chains showed more clonal expansion and lower generation probabilities than non-associated chains that were equally common. The presence/absence analyses assumed that sequencing depth was roughly uniform across donors, and that assumption may not be true. Compared with the roughly 600-donor mean, donors in an Asian-associated ancestry cluster had fewer N-insertions in productive TCRs, according to a later genetic analysis. A cluster of highly shared sequence variants was judged likely to represent a technical artifact of the sequencing pipeline. According to a later analysis, most CMV-associated TCR beta chains appeared to be HLA-restricted, and the HLA associations seemed to be driven largely by CMV exposure. According to the authors, the approach could potentially be generalized to other disease states and immunological phenotypes. According to a later analysis, parvovirus B19, influenza, CMV and Epstein-Barr virus appeared linked to several top co-occurrence clusters. For the cohort, immune exposure information was limited to CMV serostatus. In an earlier analysis of roughly 500 of the donors, most TCR beta V segments appeared in productive rearrangements about 87% or about 30% of the time, broadly matching IMGT annotations. Because HLA typing was unavailable for some donors at each locus, only the typed subset was used in association tests. In vitro tests confirmed that three of the cytomegalovirus-associated TCR beta chains recognize cytomegalovirus antigens. A later analysis associated about 18,000 TCR beta sequences with specific HLA alleles at a false discovery rate of 0.05.

Library prep was done by the immunoSEQ multiplex PCR assay. The multiplex PCR relied on a mix of 60 forward primers for TCR Vbeta segments and 13 reverse primers for TCR Jbeta segments. The CDR3 region of rearranged TCR beta genes was amplified from genomic DNA by a multiplex PCR assay. The Illumina HiSeq System was used to sequence the amplified TCR beta libraries as 87-base-pair reads. The study's own analysis went as follows. Across the roughly 600 repertoires, a later analysis counted roughly 77 million unique TCR beta chains, approximately 12 million of which were shared by at least two donors. Raw reads were error-corrected and collapsed into unique sequences by a nearest-neighbor algorithm in which closely related sequences were merged to remove PCR and sequencing errors. CDR3 sequences were aligned to IMGT reference sequences to assign V, D and J gene segments. For a sequence to be retained, a match of at least six nucleotides was required to both a V gene segment and a J gene segment. A rearrangement was called productive if the CDR3 had no stop codons and remained in frame with V and J, and every other rearrangement was called non-productive. Following IMGT convention, CDR3 was defined as the stretch from the second conserved V-encoded cysteine to the conserved J-encoded phenylalanine. The earlier analysis of 587 of the donors excluded any sequence lacking an unambiguous match to a single V gene segment. In an earlier analysis of approximately 590 of the donors, V segments were called functional above 56.7% productive rearrangements and were called segregating when the between-donor standard deviation exceeded 5%. A statistical classification framework was developed to diagnose cytomegalovirus status using the catalog of TCR beta chain sequences. V and J gene assignment, in a later analysis, came from comparing TCR nucleotide sequences with IMGT/GENE-DB human TR gene sequences. A later analysis assigned CDR3 sequences and most-parsimonious VDJ recombination scenarios with the TCRdist pipeline. In a later analysis, each TCR beta chain was defined by its CDR3 amino acid sequence together with its V-gene family, and reads lacking a unique V-gene family were excluded. In a later analysis, 450 to 600 highly shared, low-generation-probability nucleotide sequences were removed to address suspected cross-contamination and a sequencing artifact. A later analysis calculated a clonal expansion index for each public chain from normalized within-repertoire ranks of inferred template counts. A later analysis computed generation probabilities with a VDJ recombination model fitted to out-of-frame rearrangements, and checked the results against IGoR. A later analysis scored TCR-TCR, TCR-HLA and TCR-CMV co-occurrence with hypergeometric tests, applying a repertoire-size bias correction to TCR pairs. A later analysis estimated false discovery rates by permuting HLA or CMV assignments 20 times. In a later analysis, co-occurring TCRs were grouped using DBSCAN, and TCRdist sequence similarity was added for clustering within HLA-allele-positive subsets. Repertoires with fewer than 30,000 or more than 120,000 public chains were left out of co-occurrence clustering, as were a handful of repertoires with anomalous nucleotide sharing. TCRdb limited this immuneACCESS table to in-frame rearrangements with V and J called. A share of clones is missing; checked studies link under half to unresolved V genes, and the rest is unexplained. V and J calls and clone size come straight from that table; D and trimming were deduced from the DNA. This sample gives 110,000 or so clones in total; approximately 75% of them show up just once. The leading ten clones occupy about 1.7% of the sample.

The cohort was made up of 650 to 700 healthy bone marrow donors. At the time of sampling, all cohort members were nominally healthy, though unrecorded immune exposures were likely present. The donor was CMV seronegative and was included in the group of several hundred seronegative cohort members. A peripheral blood sample was collected from each donor, and TCR beta sequencing was performed on peripheral blood mononuclear cells. Genomic DNA extraction from the blood cell samples was performed with the Qiagen DNeasy Blood Extraction Kit. Here the chain combines TRBV9 and TRBJ1-2; TRBD1 is a weak D gene call, 6 bases matching. Specimen: PBMCs. The TCR originated in a man in his forties in good health and CMV-seronegative. Here the CDR3 is given as CASSQQGYGYTF. The nucleotide sequence reads TGTGCCAGCAGCCAACAGGGCTATGGCTACACCTTC. The variable domain in full, with residues beyond the CDR3 obtained from the reference TRBV9 and TRBJ1-2 genes, is DSGVTQTPKHLITATGQRVTLRCSPRSGDLSVYWYQQSLDQGLQFLIQYYNGEERAKGNILERFSAQQFPDLHSELNLSSLELGDSALYFCASSQQGYGYTFGSGTRLTVV.